These 18 T cell receptor beta chains were all obtained from the same sample, sequenced in a study of cytomegalovirus exposure and HLA in healthy donors. Libraries were prepared by immunoSEQ multiplex PCR; TCRdb keeps only in-frame clonotypes and omits some of them. The sample shows over 150,000 clones, 85% to 90% of them seen only once. The material sequenced was PBMCs. The origin of the receptors is a human donor in good health.

The gene calls are TRBV28 and TRBJ2-2, with TRBD2 identical over 9 bases. CDR1 MDHEN and CDR2 SYDVKM come from the germline V gene. The CDR3 is 15 amino acids. J was trimmed by 7 bases and V by 5 bases; bases with no gene match: 8. CDR3 in DNA: TGTGCCAGCAGTCGCGACTCGCGGGAGGGCGGGGAGCTGTTTTTT. It is translated as CASSRDSREGGELFF.

A single count supports this clone. J is TRBJ1-1 and V is TRBV6-6, with 7 bases lining up with TRBD1. V lost 6 bases to trimming and J lost 4 bases; unmatched junction nucleotides: 5. The CDR3 is 13 amino acids. Germline assignment: CDR1 MNHNY and CDR2 SVGAGI (reference sequence). The CDR3 region has the DNA TGTGCCAGCAGAACAGGGGTGGGCACTGAAGCTTTCTTT. As protein: CASRTGVGTEAFF.

A single count supports this clone. This chain uses TRBV13 with TRBJ2-1, with 9 positions matching TRBD2. J gave up 10 bases and V 5 bases, and 12 bases lay outside the gene matches. The CDR3 has 15 residues. Germline V lookup: CDR1 PRHDT, CDR2 FYEKMQ (reference sequence). The CDR3 loop is CASSRRAGGPGEQFF. The CDR3 bases are TGTGCCAGCAGCCGGAGGGCGGGGGGGCCGGGCGAGCAGTTCTTC.

This clone has more than one count but fewer than ten. The rearrangement joins TRBV5-6 to TRBJ1-1, with unresolved D. The germline CDR1 and CDR2 sequences are SGHDT and YYEEEE. The germline V and J ends were trimmed by 0 bases and 1 base, with 10 bases remaining between them. The CDR3 sequence is 15 residues long. CDR3 residues: CASSLVGTPNTEAFF. The CDR3 DNA is TGTGCCAGCAGCTTGGTGGGCACACCGAACACTGAAGCTTTCTTT.

The chain employs TRBV28 and TRBJ1-5, with D unresolved. Trimming removed 4 bases at V and 7 bases at J, with 17 bases between. Germline CDR1 MDHEN, CDR2 SYDVKM. This CDR3 region has 15 residues. The CDR3 here is CASSSSEGVGQPQHF. CDR3 coding DNA: TGTGCCAGCAGTTCTTCCGAGGGAGTAGGGCAGCCCCAGCATTTT.

V and J are TRBV6-6 and TRBJ2-2, with D perhaps matching TRBD2 (5 bases). CDR3 length: 15 amino acids. V lost 6 bases to trimming and J lost 0 bases, with 11 bases between them. Germline loops: CDR1 MNHNY, CDR2 SVGAGI (reference sequence). CDR3 bases: TGTGCCAGCAGACTAGATGTCACGAACACCGGGGAGCTGTTTTTT. Protein sequence: CASRLDVTNTGELFF.

The rearrangement links TRBV27 to TRBJ2-5, with 7 bases lining up with TRBD2. Looked up from germline, CDR1 is MNHEY and CDR2 is SMNVEV (reference sequence). J was trimmed by 3 bases and V by 6 bases; bases with no gene match: 7. This CDR3 region has 14 residues. CDR3 in DNA: TGTGCCAGCAGATCTCAGCGGGGAAAAGAGACCCAGTACTTC. This translates into CASRSQRGKETQYF.

This clone appeared once. This chain connects TRBV19 to TRBJ2-1; TRBD1 aligns across 8 bases. This CDR3 is built from 16 residues. Germline-derived CDR1 and CDR2 are LNHDA and SQIVND (reference sequence). V lost 5 bases to trimming and J lost 3 bases; unmatched junction nucleotides: 9. The CDR3 loop reads CASSSRTGLHYNEQFF. The CDR3 DNA is TGTGCCAGTAGTTCTCGGACAGGGCTACACTACAATGAGCAGTTCTTC. The variable domain in full, completed from reference TRBV19 and TRBJ2-1, reads DGGITQSPKYLFRKEGQNVTLSCEQNLNHDAMYWYRQDPGQGLRLIYYSQIVNDFQKGDIAEGYSVSREKKESFPLTVTSAQKNPTAFYLCASSSRTGLHYNEQFFGPGTRLTVL.

As regards this clone: Other DNA sequences in this sample translate to the same CDR3. The chain has TRBV5-1 and TRBJ2-7; 13 bases are a match to TRBD2. The CDR3 is 14 amino acids. J was trimmed by 3 bases and V by 4 bases; bases with no gene match: 1. Germline lookup yields CDR1 SGHRS and CDR2 YFSETQ. The CDR3, as DNA: TGCGCCAGCAGCCGGACTAGCGGGAGCTACGAGCAGTACTTC. Amino acid sequence: CASSRTSGSYEQYF.

This clone was detected only once. The chain links TRBV30 to TRBJ2-7; D remains unclear. V was pared by 2 bases and J by 4 bases, with 18 bases between. Germline V lookup: CDR1 GTSNPN, CDR2 SVGIG (reference sequence). CDR3 length equals 15 residues. The CDR3, as DNA: TGTGCCTGGAGTTCCAAAGACTCTGTTTGGTACGAGCAGTACTTC. Residues: CAWSSKDSVWYEQYF.

The chain joins TRBV18 to TRBJ2-1; the match to TRBD2 covers 11 bases. Germline CDR1 KGHSH, CDR2 LQKENI. CDR3 length: 15 amino acids. The trim removed 6 bases at V and 6 bases at J, leaving 7 bases unmatched. CDR3 nucleotides: TGTGCCAGCTCTTATAGCGGGAGGGTCGGCAATGAGCAGTTCTTC. Amino acids: CASSYSGRVGNEQFF.

In this sample, this clone turned up once. The gene calls are TRBV7-9 and TRBJ2-1; D is perhaps TRBD2 (5 bases). The germline V gene encodes CDR1 SEHNR and CDR2 FQNEAQ (reference sequence). Trimming pared 5 bases from V and 10 bases from J, leaving 9 bases between. This CDR3 spans 11 amino acids. The CDR3 is CASSAAGEQFF. CDR3 sequence (DNA): TGTGCCAGCAGCGCCGCGGGCGAGCAGTTCTTC.

The genes are TRBV27 and TRBJ1-2, with 7 bases that match TRBD1. Germline V gene lookup returns CDR1 MNHEY and CDR2 SMNVEV (reference sequence). CDR3 size: 16 residues. With 6 bases clipped from V and 10 bases from J, the junction kept 20 bases outside the gene matches. CDR3 nucleotides: TGTGCCAGCAGCTCTACGAACTTAGGACAGGACGGTGACTACACCTTC. Residues: CASSSTNLGQDGDYTF.

The chain has TRBV28 and TRBJ2-7, with 8 positions matching TRBD1. The CDR3 length is 15 residues. V was clipped by 4 bases and J by 0 bases; unmatched bases: 5. Germline V gene lookup returns CDR1 MDHEN and CDR2 SYDVKM. The CDR3 nucleotides are TGTGCCAGCAGTTACGGACAGGGCAGCTCCTACGAGCAGTACTTC. This codes for CASSYGQGSSYEQYF.

The chain joins TRBV6-5 to TRBJ2-7; TRBD2 agrees at 8 bases. The CDR3 is 13 amino acids. Looked up from germline, CDR1 is MNHEY and CDR2 is SVGAGI. V dropped 6 bases and J dropped 3; count of bases not matched to a gene: 4. The DNA for the CDR3 is TGTGCCAGCAGGCCCGCGGGGGGCTACGAGCAGTACTTC. It specifies CASRPAGGYEQYF.

The sample holds one count of this clone. The junction and the germline gene differ at one end; a read error may be behind it. The V and J genes are TRBV30 and TRBJ2-7; 10 bases agree with TRBD1. Germline V CDR1 and CDR2: GTSNPN, SVGIG (reference sequence). The CDR3 runs to 17 residues. CDR3 protein: CAWSLRLDRGRLNEQHF. The CDR3 DNA follows: TGTGCCTGGAGTCTTCGCCTCGACAGGGGGCGCCTTAACGAGCAGCACTTC.

The CDR3 is CASSQDVRYSPLHF. As DNA, the CDR3 is TGTGCCAGCAGCCAAGATGTGCGATACTCACCCCTCCACTTT. The chain uses TRBV14 and TRBJ1-6; D remains ambiguous. V was pared by 0 bases and J by 10 bases, with 10 bases between. Germline CDR1 is SGHDN and CDR2 is FVKESK. The CDR3 extends over 14 amino acids.

This clone was seen a single time. The gene calls are TRBV7-8 and TRBJ2-3; no reliable D call. The V gene's germline CDR1 is SGHVS and CDR2 FQNEAQ. The CDR3 is 15 residues long. With 0 bases removed from V and 2 bases from J, the gap between germline ends came to 9 bases. The DNA for the CDR3 is TGTGCCAGCAGCTTAGCGGCCAGGTTCACAGATACGCAGTATTTT. It is translated as CASSLAARFTDTQYF.